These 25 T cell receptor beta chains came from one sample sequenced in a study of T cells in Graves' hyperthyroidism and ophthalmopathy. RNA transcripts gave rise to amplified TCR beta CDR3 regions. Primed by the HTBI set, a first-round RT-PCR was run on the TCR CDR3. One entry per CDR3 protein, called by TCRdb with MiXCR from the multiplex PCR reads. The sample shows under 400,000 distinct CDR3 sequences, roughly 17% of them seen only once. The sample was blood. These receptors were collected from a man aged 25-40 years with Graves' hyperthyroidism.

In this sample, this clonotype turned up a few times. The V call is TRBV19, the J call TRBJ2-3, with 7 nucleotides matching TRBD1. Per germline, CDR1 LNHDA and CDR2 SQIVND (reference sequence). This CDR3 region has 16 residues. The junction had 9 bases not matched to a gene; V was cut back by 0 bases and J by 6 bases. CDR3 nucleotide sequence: TGTGCCAGTAGTATAGATCTGGGACAGTTTGGGGATACGCAGTATTTT. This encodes CASSIDLGQFGDTQYF.

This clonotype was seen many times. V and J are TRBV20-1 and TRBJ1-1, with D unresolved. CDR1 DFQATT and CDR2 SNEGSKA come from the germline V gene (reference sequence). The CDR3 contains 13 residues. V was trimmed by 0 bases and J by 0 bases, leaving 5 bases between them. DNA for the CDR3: TGCAGTGCTAGAGAGACGCTGAACACTGAAGCTTTCTTT. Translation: CSARETLNTEAFF.

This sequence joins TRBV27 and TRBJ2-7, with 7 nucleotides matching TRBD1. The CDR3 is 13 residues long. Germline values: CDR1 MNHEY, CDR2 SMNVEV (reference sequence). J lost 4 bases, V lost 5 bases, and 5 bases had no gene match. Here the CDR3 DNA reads TGTGCCAGCAGTCGGGACAGCTTATACGAGCAGTACTTC. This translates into CASSRDSLYEQYF.

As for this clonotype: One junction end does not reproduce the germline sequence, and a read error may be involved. The CDR3 spells CASPPPAAANSPLHF. CDR3 sequence (DNA): TGTGCCAGCCCACCACCGGCCGCGGCAAATTCACCCCTCCACTTT. The chain has TRBV18 and TRBJ1-6; D is unresolved. The CDR3 loop spans 15 amino acids. Germline V gene data show CDR1 as KGHSH and CDR2 as LQKENI.

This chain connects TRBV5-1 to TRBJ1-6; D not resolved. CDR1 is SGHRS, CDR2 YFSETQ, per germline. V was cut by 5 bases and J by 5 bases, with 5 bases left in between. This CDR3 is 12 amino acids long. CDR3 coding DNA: TGCGCCAGCAGGGAACATAATTCACCCCTCCACTTT. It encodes CASREHNSPLHF.

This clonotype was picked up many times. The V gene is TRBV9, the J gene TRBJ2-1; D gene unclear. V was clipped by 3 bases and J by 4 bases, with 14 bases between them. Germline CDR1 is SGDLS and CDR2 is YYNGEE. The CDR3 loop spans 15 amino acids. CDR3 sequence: CASSAASAHYNEQFF. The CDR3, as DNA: TGTGCCAGCAGCGCAGCCTCCGCGCATTACAATGAGCAGTTCTTC.

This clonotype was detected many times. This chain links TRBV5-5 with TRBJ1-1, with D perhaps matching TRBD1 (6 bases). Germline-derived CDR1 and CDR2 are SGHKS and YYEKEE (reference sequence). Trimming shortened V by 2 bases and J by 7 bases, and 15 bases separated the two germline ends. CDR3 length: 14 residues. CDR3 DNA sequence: TGTGCCAGCAGCTTAGAGTCCAGGGGAAATGAAGCTTTCTTT. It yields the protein CASSLESRGNEAFF.

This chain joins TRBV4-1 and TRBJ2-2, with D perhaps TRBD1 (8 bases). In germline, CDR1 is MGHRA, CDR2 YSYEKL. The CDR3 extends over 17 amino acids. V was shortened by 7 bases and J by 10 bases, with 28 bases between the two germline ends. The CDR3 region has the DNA TGCGCCAGCACAACCTTAAAACCGGGACAGGCGGGGGTGGAGCTGTTTTTT. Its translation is CASTTLKPGQAGVELFF.

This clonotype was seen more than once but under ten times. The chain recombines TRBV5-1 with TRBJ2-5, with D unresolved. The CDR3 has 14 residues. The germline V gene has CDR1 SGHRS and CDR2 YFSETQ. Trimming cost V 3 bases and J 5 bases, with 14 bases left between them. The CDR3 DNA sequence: TGCGCCAGCAGCTCGCCGGTCCTTGAGGAGACCCAGTACTTC. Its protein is CASSSPVLEETQYF.

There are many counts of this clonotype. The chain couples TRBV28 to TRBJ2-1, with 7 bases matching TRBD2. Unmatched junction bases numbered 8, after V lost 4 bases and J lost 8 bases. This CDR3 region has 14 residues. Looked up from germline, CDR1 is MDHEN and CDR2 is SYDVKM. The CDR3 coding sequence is TGTGCCAGCAGTTGGAGAGGGGAGGGCGATGAGCAGTTCTTC. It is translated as CASSWRGEGDEQFF.

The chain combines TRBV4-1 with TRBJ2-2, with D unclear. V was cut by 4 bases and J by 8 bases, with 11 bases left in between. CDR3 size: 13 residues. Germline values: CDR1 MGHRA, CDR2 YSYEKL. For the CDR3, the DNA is TGCGCCAGCAGCCGCGCGGCCGGGGGGGAGCTGTTTTTT. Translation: CASSRAAGGELFF.

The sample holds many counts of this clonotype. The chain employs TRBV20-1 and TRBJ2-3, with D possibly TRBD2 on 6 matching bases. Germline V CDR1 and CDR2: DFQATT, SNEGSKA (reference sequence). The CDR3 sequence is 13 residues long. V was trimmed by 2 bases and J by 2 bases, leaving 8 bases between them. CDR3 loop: CSARRENTDTQYF. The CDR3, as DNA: TGCAGTGCTAGACGGGAGAACACAGATACGCAGTATTTT.

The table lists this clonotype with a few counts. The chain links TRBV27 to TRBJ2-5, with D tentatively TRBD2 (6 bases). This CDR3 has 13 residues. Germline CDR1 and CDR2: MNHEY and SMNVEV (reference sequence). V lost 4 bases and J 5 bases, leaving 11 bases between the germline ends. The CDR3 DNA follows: TGTGCCAGCAGTTCTTTAGGGAGGGAGACCCAGTACTTC. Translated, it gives CASSSLGRETQYF.

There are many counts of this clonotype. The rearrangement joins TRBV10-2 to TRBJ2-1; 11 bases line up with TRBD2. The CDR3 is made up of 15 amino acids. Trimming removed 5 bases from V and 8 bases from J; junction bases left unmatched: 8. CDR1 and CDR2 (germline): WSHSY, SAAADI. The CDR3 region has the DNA TGCGCCAGCAGTACGGAGACTAGCGGGACCGATGAGCAGTTCTTC. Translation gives CASSTETSGTDEQFF.

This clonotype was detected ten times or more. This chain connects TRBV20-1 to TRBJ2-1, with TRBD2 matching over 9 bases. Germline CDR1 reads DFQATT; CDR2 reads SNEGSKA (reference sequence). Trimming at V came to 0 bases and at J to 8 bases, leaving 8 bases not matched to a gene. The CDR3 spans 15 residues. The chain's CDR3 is CSARDVTSGVDEQFF. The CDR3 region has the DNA TGCAGTGCTAGAGATGTGACTAGCGGAGTGGATGAGCAGTTCTTC.

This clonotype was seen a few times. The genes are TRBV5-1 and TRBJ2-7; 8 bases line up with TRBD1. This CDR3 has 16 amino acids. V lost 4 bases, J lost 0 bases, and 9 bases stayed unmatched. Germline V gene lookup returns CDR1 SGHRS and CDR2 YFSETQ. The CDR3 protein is CASSITQGQDSYEQYF. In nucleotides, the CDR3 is TGCGCCAGCAGCATCACGCAGGGACAGGACTCCTACGAGCAGTACTTC.

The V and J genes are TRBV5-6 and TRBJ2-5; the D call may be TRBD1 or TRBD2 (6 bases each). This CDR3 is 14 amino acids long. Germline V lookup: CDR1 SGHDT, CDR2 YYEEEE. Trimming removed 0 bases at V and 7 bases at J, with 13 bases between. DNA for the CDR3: TGTGCCAGCAGCTTGGTTTCGGGGGCGGTGACCCAGTACTTC. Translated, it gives CASSLVSGAVTQYF.

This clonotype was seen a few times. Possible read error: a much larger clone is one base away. DNA for the CDR3: TGTGCCAGCGGCACAGGGCAGGAAAGCTCCTACGAGCAGTACTTC. Translation: CASGTGQESSYEQYF. The chain joins TRBV11-2 to TRBJ2-7, with D perhaps TRBD1 (6 bases). This CDR3 region has 15 residues. Trimming took 8 bases from V and 0 from J, leaving 17 bases between them. CDR1 is SGHAT and CDR2 is FQNNGV in the germline V gene.

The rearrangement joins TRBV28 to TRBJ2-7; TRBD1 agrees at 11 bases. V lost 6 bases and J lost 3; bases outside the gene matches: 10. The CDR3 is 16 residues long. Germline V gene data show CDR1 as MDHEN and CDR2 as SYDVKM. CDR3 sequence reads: CASRRTGTGGIYEQYF. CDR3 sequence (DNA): TGTGCCAGCAGACGGACCGGGACAGGGGGTATCTACGAGCAGTACTTC.

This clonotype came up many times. The CDR3 protein is CASSLRGTNTGELFF. The CDR3 DNA reads as TGTGCCAGCAGCCTAAGGGGCACGAACACCGGGGAGCTGTTTTTT. The chain recombines TRBV13 with TRBJ2-2, with a tentative D call TRBD1 (5 bases). V was clipped by 5 bases and J by 0 bases, with 10 bases between them. The CDR3 extends over 15 amino acids. Germline V gives CDR1 PRHDT, CDR2 FYEKMQ (reference sequence).

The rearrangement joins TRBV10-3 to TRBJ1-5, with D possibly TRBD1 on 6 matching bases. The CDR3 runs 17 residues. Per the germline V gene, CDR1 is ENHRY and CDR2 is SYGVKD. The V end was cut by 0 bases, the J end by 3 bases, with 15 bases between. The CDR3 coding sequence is TGTGCCATCAGTGAGTCGAGGGGGGGGACCGCCAATCAGCCCCAGCATTTT. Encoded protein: CAISESRGGTANQPQHF.

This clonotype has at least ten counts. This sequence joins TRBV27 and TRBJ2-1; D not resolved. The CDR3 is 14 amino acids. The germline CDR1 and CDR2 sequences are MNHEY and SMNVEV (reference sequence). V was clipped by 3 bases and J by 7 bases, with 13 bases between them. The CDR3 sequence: CASSFGQASNEQFF. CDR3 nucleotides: TGTGCCAGCAGTTTCGGGCAGGCGTCGAATGAGCAGTTCTTC.

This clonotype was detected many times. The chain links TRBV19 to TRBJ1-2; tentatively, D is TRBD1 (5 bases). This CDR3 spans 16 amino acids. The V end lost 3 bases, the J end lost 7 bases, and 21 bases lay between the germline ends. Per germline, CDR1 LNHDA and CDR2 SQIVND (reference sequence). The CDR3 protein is CASSIRTGTQGGGYTF. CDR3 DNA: TGTGCCAGTAGTATCCGAACCGGGACTCAAGGAGGTGGCTACACCTTC.

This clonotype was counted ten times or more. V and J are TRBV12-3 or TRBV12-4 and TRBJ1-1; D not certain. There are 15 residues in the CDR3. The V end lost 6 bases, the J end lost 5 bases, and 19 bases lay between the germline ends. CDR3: CASRYEGLGKTEAFF. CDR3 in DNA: TGTGCCAGCAGGTATGAAGGTCTCGGTAAGACTGAAGCTTTCTTT.

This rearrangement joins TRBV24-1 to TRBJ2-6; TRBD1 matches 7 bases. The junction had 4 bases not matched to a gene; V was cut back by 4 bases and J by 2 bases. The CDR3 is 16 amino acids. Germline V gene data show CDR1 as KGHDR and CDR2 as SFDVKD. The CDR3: CATSEPGQAGANVLTF. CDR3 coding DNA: TGTGCCACCAGTGAACCTGGACAGGCTGGGGCCAACGTCCTGACTTTC.